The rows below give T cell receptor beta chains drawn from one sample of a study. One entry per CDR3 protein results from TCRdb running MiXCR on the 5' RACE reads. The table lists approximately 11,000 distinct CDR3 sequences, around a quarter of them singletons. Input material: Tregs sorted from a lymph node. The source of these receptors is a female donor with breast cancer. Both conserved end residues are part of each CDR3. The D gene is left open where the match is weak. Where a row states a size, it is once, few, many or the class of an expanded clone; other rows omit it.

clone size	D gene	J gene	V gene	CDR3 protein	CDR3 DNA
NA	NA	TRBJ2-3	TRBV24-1	CATSALGVDTQYF	TGTGCCACCAGTGCTTTGGGGGTAGATACGCAGTATTTT
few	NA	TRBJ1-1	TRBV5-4	CASGATEAFF	TGTGCCAGCGGTGCCACTGAAGCTTTCTTT
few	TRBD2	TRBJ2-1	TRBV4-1	CASSRGTSGDNEQFF	TGCGCCAGCAGCCGCGGGACTAGCGGGGACAATGAGCAGTTCTTC
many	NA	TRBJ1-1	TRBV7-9	CASSRRTEAFF	TGTGCCAGCAGCAGGCGTACTGAAGCTTTCTTT
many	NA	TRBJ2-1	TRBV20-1	CSARDQGFGSYNEQFF	TGCAGTGCTAGAGATCAGGGGTTTGGCTCCTACAATGAGCAGTTCTTC
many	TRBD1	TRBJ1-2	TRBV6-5	CASSSRDRGRGGYTF	TGTGCCAGCAGTTCCCGGGACAGGGGGCGAGGGGGCTACACCTTC
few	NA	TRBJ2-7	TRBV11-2	CASSLVRAYEQYF	TGTGCCAGCAGCTTAGTACGGGCCTACGAGCAGTACTTC
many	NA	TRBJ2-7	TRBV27	CASSSRDGYEQYF	TGTGCCAGCAGTTCCCGGGACGGCTACGAGCAGTACTTC
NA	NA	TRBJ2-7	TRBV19	CASSPGLNYEQYF	TGTGCCAGTAGTCCCGGACTTAACTACGAGCAGTACTTC
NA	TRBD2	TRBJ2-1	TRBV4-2	CASSQGLAGANEQFF	TGTGCCAGCAGCCAAGGACTAGCGGGAGCCAATGAGCAGTTCTTC
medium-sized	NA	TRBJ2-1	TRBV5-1	CASRTPGVFEQFF	TGCGCCAGCCGGACCCCAGGCGTATTTGAGCAGTTCTTC
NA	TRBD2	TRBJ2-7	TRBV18	CASSPTTSAISLEQYF	TGTGCCAGCTCACCGACAACTAGCGCAATCTCCCTCGAGCAGTACTTC
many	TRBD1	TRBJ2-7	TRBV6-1	CASSEGQGPGYEQYF	TGTGCCAGCAGTGAAGGACAGGGGCCCGGATACGAGCAGTACTTC
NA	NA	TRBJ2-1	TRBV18	CASSPLATPYNEQFF	TGTGCCAGCTCACCCCTAGCGACCCCCTACAATGAGCAGTTCTTC
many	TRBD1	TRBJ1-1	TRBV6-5	CASIVVPGQGLAEAFF	TGTGCCAGCATAGTTGTCCCGGGACAGGGATTGGCTGAAGCTTTCTTT
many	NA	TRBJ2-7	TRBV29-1	CSVETRESYEQYF	TGCAGCGTTGAAACGCGGGAATCCTACGAGCAGTACTTC
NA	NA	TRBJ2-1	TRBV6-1	CASSEKAGSYNEQFF	TGTGCCAGCAGTGAAAAAGCGGGCTCCTACAATGAGCAGTTCTTC
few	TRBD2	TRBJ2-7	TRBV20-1	CSAAGLDPYEQYF	TGCAGTGCTGCGGGACTAGACCCTTACGAGCAGTACTTC
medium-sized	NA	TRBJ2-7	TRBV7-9	CASSNTGSYEQYF	TGTGCCAGCAGCAACACAGGGTCCTACGAGCAGTACTTC
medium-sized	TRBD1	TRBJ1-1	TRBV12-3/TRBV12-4	CASSPGTGGTEAFF	TGTGCCAGCAGTCCCGGGACAGGGGGCACTGAAGCTTTCTTT
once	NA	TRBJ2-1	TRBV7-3	CASSLGLYNEQLF	TGTGCCAGCAGCTTGGGACTCTACAATGAGCAGCTCTTC
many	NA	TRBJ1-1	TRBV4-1	CASSHDSQGNTEAFF	TGCGCCAGCAGCCACGACTCACAGGGTAACACTGAAGCTTTCTTT
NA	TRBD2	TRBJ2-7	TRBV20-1	CSARKGLAGGEQYF	TGCAGTGCTAGAAAGGGACTAGCGGGAGGTGAGCAGTACTTC
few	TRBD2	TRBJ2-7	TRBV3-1	CASSQPGLAGGPLYEQYF	TGTGCCAGCAGCCAACCGGGACTAGCGGGAGGTCCCCTTTACGAGCAGTACTTC